This T cell receptor beta chain derives from a study of blood T cell repertoires in COVID-19. Study context: Whether acute or convalescent, the COVID-19 samples came from the United States, Italy and Spain. Sources were T cells, B-cell-depleted T cells, or PBMCs; the material itself was cDNA or gDNA.

As originally analysed: From reference gene primer amplification, estimates of nucleated cell counts were derived. The assay was immunoSEQ multiplex PCR, and TCRdb's table has in-frame clones only and misses some. V and J calls and clone size are given by that table; D and trimming were obtained from the DNA. Of approximately 69,000 clones in the sample, about four fifths are singletons; the top ten hold about 20%. Trimming removed 3 bases at V and 2 bases at J, with 22 bases between. The CDR3 runs 18 residues. Germline V gives CDR1 SGHAT, CDR2 FQNNGV. The genes are TRBV11-2 and TRBJ1-2; D remains unclear. Sequenced material: peripheral blood. This TCR was recovered from a woman in her seventies with acute or convalescent COVID-19. The CDR3 loop reads CASSFNPINSIGNYGYTF. DNA for the CDR3: TGTGCCAGCAGCTTCAACCCGATAAACAGTATTGGGAACTATGGCTACACCTTC.